This T cell receptor (beta chain) emerged from a study of control samples from healthy donors and cancer patients. Profiling relied on immunoSEQ multiplex PCR, and the TCRdb table lists in-frame clones only, not all of them. Of 45,000 to 60,000 clones in the sample, around 95% were seen once. This clone was observed once. Trimming took 8 bases from V and 7 from J, leaving 6 bases between them. The length of the CDR3 is 10 residues. CDR1 and CDR2 from the germline V gene are SGHTA and FQGNSA. This TCR was sampled from a man aged 25-45 years in good health. The sequenced sample was blood. This sequence joins TRBV7-2 and TRBJ2-1, with no clear D. CDR3 residues: CASGLNEQFF. The CDR3 DNA reads as TGTGCCAGCGGGTTAAATGAGCAGTTCTTC.